The text below deals with one T cell receptor (beta chain). This entry is derived from a study of cytomegalovirus exposure and HLA in healthy donors. Looked up from germline, CDR1 is SGHDT and CDR2 is YYEEEE. With V trimmed by 5 bases and J by 5 bases, 6 bases remained unmatched. The CDR3 totals 13 residues. Both 60 Vbeta primers and 13 Jbeta primers went into the PCR. Generated by immunoSEQ multiplex PCR, the TCRdb table keeps only in-frame clones and is missing some. Its table records about 88,000 clones. The chain recombines TRBV5-6 with TRBJ1-1; 7 positions match TRBD1. This sequence originates from a girl between 10 and 17 years old in good health and CMV-seropositive. The sample was PBMCs. The CDR3 here is CASSRQGGTEAFF. The DNA for the CDR3 is TGTGCCAGCAGTCGACAGGGAGGTACTGAAGCTTTCTTT.